Listed below are T cell receptor beta chains from one sample, sequenced in a study of cytomegalovirus exposure and HLA in healthy donors. Sequencing was performed with immunoSEQ multiplex PCR; in TCRdb, only in-frame clones are kept and a portion is missing. This sample yields around 83,000 clones, of which 78% are seen a single time; approximately 4% belongs to the top ten. The sample taken for sequencing was PBMCs. The receptors were gathered from a male donor in good health and CMV-seropositive. Both conserved end residues are part of each CDR3. Each record gives: V gene, J gene, D gene, clone size, CDR3 protein, CDR3 DNA. A D gene is named only where the DNA matches it firmly. Only some rows state a clone size, as once, few, many or a class for expanded clones.

TRBV27,TRBJ1-2,TRBD1,.,CASSPSGTGGTSGYTF,TGTGCCAGCAGCCCGTCCGGGACAGGGGGCACTTCTGGCTACACCTTC
TRBV28,TRBJ2-7,.,.,CASSPPSSPPEQYF,TGTGCCAGCAGTCCCCCCTCTAGTCCTCCCGAGCAGTACTTC
TRBV7-9,TRBJ1-2,.,many,CASFSLESLYGYTF,TGTGCCAGCTTCTCTCTGGAGAGTTTATATGGCTACACCTTC
TRBV9,TRBJ2-2,.,.,CASSVTRGDTGELFF,TGTGCCAGCAGCGTAACAAGGGGCGACACCGGGGAGCTGTTTTTT
TRBV6-5,TRBJ1-1,TRBD1,.,CASSPTGGTEAFF,TGTGCCAGCAGTCCCACAGGGGGAACTGAAGCTTTCTTT
TRBV5-4,TRBJ2-1,.,.,CASSLQSYNEQFF,TGTGCCAGCAGCTTACAGTCCTACAATGAGCAGTTCTTC
TRBV7-9,TRBJ2-7,.,few,CASLPDRSSYEQYF,TGTGCCAGCTTACCTGACAGGAGCTCCTACGAGCAGTACTTC
TRBV5-1,TRBJ2-4,TRBD1,.,CASSSGTGGWDIQYF,TGCGCCAGCAGCTCCGGGACAGGGGGCTGGGACATTCAGTACTTC
TRBV9,TRBJ1-4,.,.,CASSVDGQSNEKLFF,TGTGCCAGCAGCGTAGATGGGCAGAGTAATGAAAAACTGTTTTTT
TRBV10-2,TRBJ1-2,.,few,CASRDTTYGYTF,TGCGCCAGCAGGGACACCACCTATGGCTACACCTTC
TRBV7-9,TRBJ1-2,TRBD1,.,CASSLGGQALYGYTF,TGTGCCAGCAGCTTGGGCGGACAGGCCCTCTATGGCTACACCTTC
TRBV5-4,TRBJ2-7,.,.,CASSQGQGWIYEQYF,TGTGCCAGCAGCCAGGGACAAGGCTGGATCTACGAGCAGTACTTC
TRBV28,TRBJ2-5,.,once,CASRRTLTGGGRETQYF,TGTGCCAGCAGGCGGACGTTAACAGGAGGAGGGAGAGAGACCCAGTACTTC
TRBV5-6,TRBJ2-1,.,.,CASQRGGNEQFF,TGTGCCAGTCAGCGAGGGGGCAATGAGCAGTTCTTC
TRBV29-1,TRBJ1-1,.,once,CSVRGSSGNTEAFF,TGCAGCGTGCGGGGGAGCTCGGGGAACACTGAAGCTTTCTTT
TRBV19,TRBJ2-7,.,.,CASSIGGGEQYF,TGTGCCAGTAGTATAGGGGGAGGCGAGCAGTACTTC
TRBV27,TRBJ2-1,.,once,CASSSPWSSSYNEQFF,TGTGCCAGCAGTTCCCCGTGGAGCTCCTCCTACAATGAGCAGTTCTTC
TRBV19,TRBJ1-2,TRBD1,.,CASSRDRVGYTF,TGTGCCAGTAGCAGGGACAGGGTCGGCTACACCTTC
TRBV19,TRBJ2-5,.,.,CASTRPPTDQETQYF,TGTGCCAGTACTCGACCCCCGACAGACCAAGAGACCCAGTACTTC
TRBV5-1,TRBJ2-7,TRBD1,.,CASSRTSQGAGEQYF,TGCGCCAGCAGCCGGACCTCTCAGGGGGCCGGGGAGCAGTACTTC
TRBV28,TRBJ2-2,.,.,CASQVQGGYTGELFF,TGTGCCAGTCAAGTACAGGGGGGGTACACCGGGGAGCTGTTTTTT
TRBV7-9,TRBJ2-3,.,.,CASSLFSGGAITDTQYF,TGTGCCAGCAGCTTATTTTCCGGCGGGGCCATCACAGATACGCAGTATTTT
TRBV15,TRBJ2-3,.,.,CATSLGLPTDTQYF,TGTGCCACCAGCCTCGGACTCCCCACAGATACGCAGTATTTT
TRBV18,TRBJ1-2,.,.,CASSPPIGVSNYGYTF,TGTGCCAGCTCACCACCGATAGGGGTATCGAACTATGGCTACACCTTC